These 15 T cell receptor beta chains were all obtained from the same sample, sequenced in a study of graft-versus-host responses after intestinal transplantation. Data came from immunoSEQ multiplex PCR; TCRdb stores just in-frame clones and leaves some out. The sample includes 6,000 to 8,000 clones, roughly 85% of them seen just once. To release intraepithelial and lamina propria lymphocytes, the graft tissue was processed. The material was ileum tissue, obtained 120 to 130 days after transplant. The receptors stem from a human patient who received an intestinal transplant, so some T cells may come from the graft donor.

The chain links TRBV7-9 to TRBJ1-5; 8 bases align to TRBD1. V shed 1 base, J shed 1 base, and the junction held 9 bases outside the gene matches. The length of the CDR3 is 18 residues. Looked up from germline, CDR1 is SEHNR and CDR2 is FQNEAQ (reference sequence). CDR3 in amino acids: CASSLGWAGGSSNQPQHF. For the CDR3, the DNA is TGTGCCAGCAGCTTAGGATGGGCAGGGGGCTCGAGCAATCAGCCCCAGCATTTT.

The J gene is TRBJ2-1, the V gene TRBV5-1; D gene uncertain. The V end was cut by 4 bases, the J end by 7 bases, with 6 bases between. The V gene's germline CDR1 is SGHRS and CDR2 YFSETQ. CDR3 length: 11 residues. In DNA, the CDR3 is TGCGCCAGCAGCGAGCAAAATGAGCAGTTCTTC. Its translation: CASSEQNEQFF.

The gene calls are TRBV19 and TRBJ1-5, with unresolved D. Germline-derived CDR1 and CDR2 are LNHDA and SQIVND (reference sequence). The CDR3 has 15 residues. The germline V and J ends were trimmed by 4 bases and 0 bases, with 10 bases remaining between them. The CDR3 reads CASSNREYSNQPQHF. The CDR3 DNA sequence: TGTGCCAGTAGTAACCGGGAGTATAGCAATCAGCCCCAGCATTTT.

This rearrangement joins TRBV7-2 to TRBJ2-7; D gene ambiguous. The CDR3 is 14 amino acids. The germline gives CDR1 SGHTA, CDR2 FQGNSA. V was trimmed by 5 bases and J by 2 bases, leaving 13 bases between them. In DNA form, the CDR3 reads TGTGCCAGCAGCCCCCCTTTTTCGCCCTACGAGCAGTACTTC. Residues: CASSPPFSPYEQYF. Using reference TRBV7-2 and TRBJ2-7 for the parts outside the CDR3, the full variable domain is GAGVSQSPSNKVTEKGKDVELRCDPISGHTALYWYRQSLGQGLEFLIYFQGNSAPDKSGLPSDRFSAERTGGSVSTLTIQRTQQEDSAVYLCASSPPFSPYEQYFGPGTRLTVT.

The rearrangement links TRBV5-1 to TRBJ2-1, with D possibly being TRBD1 or TRBD2 (7 bases each). Per germline, CDR1 SGHRS and CDR2 YFSETQ. The CDR3 totals 16 residues. V lost 6 bases and J lost 6, with 22 bases in between. The CDR3 DNA sequence: TGCGCCAGCACCTCCCAGGGGGGGAGTGGAAGCAATGAGCAGTTCTTC. Its translation: CASTSQGGSGSNEQFF.

The chain is built from TRBV18 and TRBJ2-2, with D hard to call. V lost 0 bases to trimming and J lost 6 bases, with 11 bases between them. The CDR3 has 15 amino acids. Germline CDR1 and CDR2: KGHSH and LQKENI. In DNA form, the CDR3 reads TGTGCCAGCTCACCACCGGGTGTCCGATCCGGGGAGCTGTTTTTT. It translates to CASSPPGVRSGELFF.

The chain is built from TRBV27 and TRBJ2-7, with 7 bases aligning to TRBD1. Per germline, CDR1 MNHEY and CDR2 SMNVEV (reference sequence). The CDR3 runs to 14 residues. V dropped 6 bases and J dropped 6; count of bases not matched to a gene: 11. DNA for the CDR3: TGTGCCAGCAGCACGCTTACAGGGGCTCCCGAGCAGTACTTC. It yields the protein CASSTLTGAPEQYF.

This chain joins TRBV27 and TRBJ1-1; 9 nucleotides line up with TRBD1. After removal of 8 bases from V and 4 bases from J, the junction contained 8 bases not matched to a gene. Germline V CDR1 and CDR2: MNHEY, SMNVEV (reference sequence). The CDR3 runs to 14 residues. DNA of the CDR3: TGTGCCAGCTACCCGACAGGGGGTAGCACTGAAGCTTTCTTT. Residues: CASYPTGGSTEAFF.

The chain combines TRBV7-9 with TRBJ1-2; TRBD1 aligns across 10 bases. V shed 5 bases and J 8 bases; nucleotides not matched to a gene: 11. CDR3 length: 15 residues. CDR1 is SEHNR and CDR2 is FQNEAQ in the germline V gene (reference sequence). In DNA, the CDR3 is TGTGCCAGCAGCCTGGACAGGGGGGCTAACTCAGGCTACACCTTC. Residues: CASSLDRGANSGYTF.

J is TRBJ2-3 and V is TRBV10-1, with D uncertain. CDR1 WNHNN and CDR2 SYGVQD come from the germline V gene (reference sequence). V lost 2 bases and J lost 2, with 11 bases in between. This CDR3 is built from 15 residues. The CDR3 nucleotides are TGCGCCAGCAGTGAGGGGGAACCCTCCACAGATACGCAGTATTTT. This sequence encodes CASSEGEPSTDTQYF.

This sequence joins TRBV29-1 and TRBJ1-5, with D tentatively TRBD1 (6 bases). The V gene lost 4 bases and the J gene lost 7 bases, with 17 bases spanning the gap. The CDR3 is 14 amino acids. The V gene's germline CDR1 is SQVTM and CDR2 ANQGSEA. The CDR3 loop reads CSVASGQFDQPQHF. CDR3 in DNA: TGCAGCGTTGCATCCGGACAGTTCGACCAGCCCCAGCATTTT.

This clone was found once. The chain recombines TRBV10-1 with TRBJ2-3; D unclear. Trimming took 4 bases from V and 2 from J, leaving 10 bases between them. Germline V lookup: CDR1 WNHNN, CDR2 SYGVQD (reference sequence). The CDR3 has 14 amino acids. CDR3: CASSVSLNTDTQYF. CDR3 sequence (DNA): TGCGCCAGCAGTGTCTCGTTAAACACAGATACGCAGTATTTT.

This clone was counted between two and nine times. V is TRBV7-2 and J is TRBJ2-3; maybe TRBD1 (6 bases). The CDR3 has 15 residues. Germline assignment: CDR1 SGHTA and CDR2 FQGNSA. V lost 3 bases and J 3 bases, leaving 13 bases between the germline ends. CDR3 residues: CASSFTLQGTDTQYF. The CDR3 bases are TGTGCCAGCAGCTTTACTTTACAGGGTACAGATACGCAGTATTTT.

The genes are TRBV7-2 and TRBJ1-2; D is unclear. This CDR3 is built from 11 residues. V lost 7 bases, J lost 3 bases, and 6 bases lay in between. Germline V lookup: CDR1 SGHTA, CDR2 FQGNSA. The chain's CDR3 is CASNRDYGYTF. The CDR3 nucleotides read TGTGCCAGCAACCGAGACTATGGCTACACCTTC.

This clone has a handful of counts. The rearrangement uses TRBV6-5 and TRBJ1-2, with D maybe TRBD1 (6 bases). Trimming took off 0 bases at V and 7 bases at J, with 12 bases between the two ends. Germline loops: CDR1 MNHEY, CDR2 SVGAGI. The CDR3 totals 14 residues. The CDR3 protein is CASSYSTRGLGYTF. The CDR3 nucleotides read TGTGCCAGCAGTTACTCTACCAGGGGACTTGGCTACACCTTC.